The following is a T cell receptor beta chain sequence with its context. The antigen is unknown. The data were taken from a study of CXCR3-negative and CXCR3-positive naive CD8 T cells. UMI-tagged TRB cDNA libraries were built via 5' RACE. TCRdb re-called the 5' RACE reads, yielding one record per CDR3 amino acid sequence without DNA. There are around 140,000 distinct CDR3 sequences in the sample, with 0.41% held by the top ten. General study points: CXCR3-positive naive cells had more hydrophobic TRB CDR3s than CXCR3-negative naive cells.

Material: naive CXCR3+ CD8+ T cells from blood. Subset here: CD45RO-CCR7+CD27+CD95- naive CD8+ T cells expressing CXCR3 (TNR3+). The sequence was obtained from a human donor in good health. Some clones in this sample may be carry-over from other donors' samples.

This chain's CDR3 is CSVKGTGYGYTF. This rearrangement joins TRBV29-1 to TRBJ1-2; the D gene TCRdb calls, TRBD1, cannot be checked with no DNA. Per germline, CDR1 SQVTM and CDR2 ANQGSEA. This CDR3 is built from 12 residues.